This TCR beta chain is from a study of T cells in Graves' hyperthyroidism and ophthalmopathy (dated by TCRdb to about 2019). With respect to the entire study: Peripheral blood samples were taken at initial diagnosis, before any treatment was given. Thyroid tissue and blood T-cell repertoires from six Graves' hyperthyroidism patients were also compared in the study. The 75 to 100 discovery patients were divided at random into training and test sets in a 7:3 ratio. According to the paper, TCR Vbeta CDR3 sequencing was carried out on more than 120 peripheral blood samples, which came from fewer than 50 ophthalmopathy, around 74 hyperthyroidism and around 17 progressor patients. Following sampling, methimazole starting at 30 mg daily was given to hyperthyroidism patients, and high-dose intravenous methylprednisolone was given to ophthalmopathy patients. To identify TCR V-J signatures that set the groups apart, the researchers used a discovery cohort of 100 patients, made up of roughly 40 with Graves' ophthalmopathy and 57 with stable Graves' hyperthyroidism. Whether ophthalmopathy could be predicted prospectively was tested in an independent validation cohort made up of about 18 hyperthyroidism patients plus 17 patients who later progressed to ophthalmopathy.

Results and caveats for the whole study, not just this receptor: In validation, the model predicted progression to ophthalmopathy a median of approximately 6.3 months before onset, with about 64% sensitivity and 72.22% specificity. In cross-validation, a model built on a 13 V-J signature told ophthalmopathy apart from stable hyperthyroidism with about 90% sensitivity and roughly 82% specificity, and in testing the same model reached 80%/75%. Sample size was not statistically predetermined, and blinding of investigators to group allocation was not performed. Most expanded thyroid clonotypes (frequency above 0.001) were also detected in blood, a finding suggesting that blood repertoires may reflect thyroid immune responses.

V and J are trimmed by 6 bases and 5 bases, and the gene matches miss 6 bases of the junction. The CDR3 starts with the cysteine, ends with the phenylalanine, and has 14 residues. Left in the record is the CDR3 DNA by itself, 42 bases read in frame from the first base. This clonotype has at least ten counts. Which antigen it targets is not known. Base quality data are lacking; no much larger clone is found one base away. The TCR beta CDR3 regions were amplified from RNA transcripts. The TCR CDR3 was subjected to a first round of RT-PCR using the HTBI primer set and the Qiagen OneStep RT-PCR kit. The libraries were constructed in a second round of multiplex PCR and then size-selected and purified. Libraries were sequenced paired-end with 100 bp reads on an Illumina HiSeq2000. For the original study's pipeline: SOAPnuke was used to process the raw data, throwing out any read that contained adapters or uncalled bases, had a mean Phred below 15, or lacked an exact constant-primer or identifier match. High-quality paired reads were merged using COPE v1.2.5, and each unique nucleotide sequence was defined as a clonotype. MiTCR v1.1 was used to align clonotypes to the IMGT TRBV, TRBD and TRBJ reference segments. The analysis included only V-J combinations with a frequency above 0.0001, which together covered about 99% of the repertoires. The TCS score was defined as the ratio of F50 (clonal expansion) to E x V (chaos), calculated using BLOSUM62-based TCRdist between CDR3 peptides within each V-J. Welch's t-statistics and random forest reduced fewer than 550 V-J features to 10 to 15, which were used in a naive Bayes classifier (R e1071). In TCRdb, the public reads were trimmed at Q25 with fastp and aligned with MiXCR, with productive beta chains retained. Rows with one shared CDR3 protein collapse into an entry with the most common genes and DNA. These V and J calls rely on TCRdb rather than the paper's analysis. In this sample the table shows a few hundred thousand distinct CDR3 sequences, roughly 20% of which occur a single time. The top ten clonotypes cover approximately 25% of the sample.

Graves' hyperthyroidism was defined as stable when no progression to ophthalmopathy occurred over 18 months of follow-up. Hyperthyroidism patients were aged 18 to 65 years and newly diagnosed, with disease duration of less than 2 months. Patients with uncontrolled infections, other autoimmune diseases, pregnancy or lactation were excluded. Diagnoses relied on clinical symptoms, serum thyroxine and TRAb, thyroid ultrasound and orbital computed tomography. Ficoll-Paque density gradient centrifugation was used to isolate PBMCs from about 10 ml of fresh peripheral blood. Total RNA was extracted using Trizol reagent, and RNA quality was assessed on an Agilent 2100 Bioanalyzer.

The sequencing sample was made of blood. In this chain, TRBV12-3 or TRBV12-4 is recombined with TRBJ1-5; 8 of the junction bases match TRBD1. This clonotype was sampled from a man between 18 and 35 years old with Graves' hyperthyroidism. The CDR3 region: CASSPTGGYQPQHF. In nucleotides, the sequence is TGTGCCAGCAGCCCTACAGGGGGGTATCAGCCCCAGCATTTT.